The clone carrying this T cell receptor beta chain was seen repeatedly, ten times or more. Its antigen is as yet unknown. These data come from a study of T cell repertoires in cytomegalovirus infection. Study-level background: The authors used CMV epitopes that were HLA-C-restricted (recently identified) and HLA-B-restricted (well studied). In public TCR beta signatures, there were indications of both CMV infection and matching HLA type. Study-level points and caveats: There were HLA-C-restricted CMV-specific TCR beta clonotypes dominating the ex vivo response. Carriers of CMV and the relevant HLA type were discriminated by public TCR beta frequency.

TCRdb re-called the reads through MiXCR, storing one row per CDR3 protein. The sample yields about 920,000 distinct CDR3 sequences, under 40% seen once. Trimming took 4 bases from V and 8 from J, leaving 21 bases between them. CDR3 length: 16 amino acids. The germline V gene encodes CDR1 SGHTA and CDR2 FQGNSA. The V and J genes are TRBV7-2 and TRBJ2-1; D might be TRBD1 (6 bases). Material: cultured CD8+ T cells from PBMCs, obtained from culture after CMV antigen stimulation. This receptor was identified in a human donor in good health (CMV status not recorded). Some clones in this sample may be carry-over from other donors' samples. CDR3 nucleotides: TGTGCCAGCAGCTCGACAGGACGGCTGGGGATCGATGAGCAGTTCTTC. Encoded protein: CASSSTGRLGIDEQFF.